The entry that follows covers one TCR beta chain sequence. Its cognate antigen is unknown. As for time point: cycle 4 day 1 (C4D1), after 5 to 7 weeks of nivolumab. Each and every patient relapsed after autologous stem cell transplantation, and patients got differing brentuximab vedotin exposure. These data belong to a study of PD-1 blockade in classical Hodgkin lymphoma. About the study: Each patient was given nivolumab 3 mg/kg through a vein every 2 weeks.

The V end was cut by 6 bases, the J end by 5 bases, with 8 bases between. The CDR3 is 11 residues long. Per the germline V gene, CDR1 is MNHNY and CDR2 is SVGAGI (reference sequence). Findings and limits, study-wide: Why repertoires differed is undefined; disease activity or prior therapy possibly contributed.

TCRdb's copy holds only in-frame clones and misses some; the assay was immunoSEQ multiplex PCR. The data show roughly 8,200 clones, approximately 88% seen once. Sequenced material: peripheral blood mononuclear cells (PBMCs), taken before the fourth cycle of nivolumab. This clonotype originated in a human donor with classical Hodgkin lymphoma. This chain connects TRBV6-6 to TRBJ2-7; no clear D gene. CDR3 nucleotide sequence: TGTGCCAGCAGCTTGACCGACGAGCAGTACTTC. Translation: CASSLTDEQYF.